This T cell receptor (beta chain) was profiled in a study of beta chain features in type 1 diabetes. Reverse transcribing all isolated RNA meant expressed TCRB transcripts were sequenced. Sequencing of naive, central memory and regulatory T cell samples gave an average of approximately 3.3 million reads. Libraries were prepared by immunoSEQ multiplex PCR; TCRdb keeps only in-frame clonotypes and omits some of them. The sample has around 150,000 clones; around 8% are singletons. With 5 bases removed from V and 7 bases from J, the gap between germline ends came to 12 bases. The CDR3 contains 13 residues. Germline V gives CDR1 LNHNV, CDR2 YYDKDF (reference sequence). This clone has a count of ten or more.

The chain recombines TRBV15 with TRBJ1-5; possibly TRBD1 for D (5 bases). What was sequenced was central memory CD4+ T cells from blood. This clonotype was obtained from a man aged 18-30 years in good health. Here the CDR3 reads CATSGGVWQPQHF. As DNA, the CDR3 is TGTGCCACCAGCGGGGGGGTTTGGCAGCCCCAGCATTTT.